The clone carrying this T cell receptor (beta chain) is a singleton in its sample. How the authors handled the data: Researchers report that nucleated cell counts were estimated from reference gene primer amplification. Here immunoSEQ multiplex PCR was the method, and the copy in TCRdb shows in-frame clones only, minus some. That table is the source of V, J and clone size, and D and trimming were worked out from the DNA. The sample records some 210,000 clones, roughly nine tenths being singletons. Germline CDR1 and CDR2: SGHNT and YYREEE (reference sequence). The CDR3 loop spans 14 amino acids. Trimming took off 2 bases at V and 4 bases at J, with 12 bases between the two ends. This entry is derived from a study of blood T cell repertoires in COVID-19.

The clonotype comes from a man aged 55 to 69 who had recovered from COVID-19. The gene calls are TRBV5-4 and TRBJ2-5; D possibly corresponds to TRBD2 (5 bases). The sequencing input was peripheral blood. The CDR3 region has the DNA TGTGCCAGCAGCTTAATCAGCGGTCCAGAGACCCAGTACTTC. This codes for CASSLISGPETQYF.